Below, 10 T cell receptor beta chains from the same sample are listed, as sequenced in a study of identical twins. MiXCR, applied by TCRdb to the 5' RACE reads, yields one record per CDR3 protein. The sample consists of about 520,000 distinct CDR3 sequences, less than 25% of them appearing once. This sample also belongs to another study, concerning T cells expressing NK-cell markers.

The sequenced sample consisted of CD4+ T cells sorted from blood. The source of these receptors is a woman aged 18 to 35 in good health.

This clonotype showed up many times. The V gene is TRBV5-1, the J gene TRBJ1-2; D gene unclear. The CDR3 runs to 13 residues. Between the trimmed V and J ends, which lost 0 bases and 4 bases, there was a span of 7 bases. The germline CDR1 and CDR2 sequences are SGHRS and YFSETQ. The DNA for the CDR3 is TGCGCCAGCAGCTTGGAGCTAAGCTATGGCTACACCTTC. Translated, it gives CASSLELSYGYTF.

This clonotype was observed a few times. The chain joins TRBV18 to TRBJ1-2, with 8 bases aligning to TRBD1. CDR3 size: 16 residues. Germline V lookup: CDR1 KGHSH, CDR2 LQKENI. Trimming removed 2 bases from V and 2 bases from J; junction bases left unmatched: 7. The CDR3 loop is CASSPEADRGNYGYTF. The DNA of the CDR3 is TGTGCCAGCTCACCAGAGGCTGACAGGGGCAACTATGGCTACACCTTC.

A few counts support this clonotype. The chain uses TRBV5-1 and TRBJ2-5; perhaps TRBD1 as D (5 bases). The CDR3 consists of 14 residues. V lost 1 base to trimming and J lost 2 bases, with 9 bases between them. The germline V gene has CDR1 SGHRS and CDR2 YFSETQ. The CDR3 bases are TGCGCCAGCAGCTTGTCAGGGCCTCAAGAGACCCAGTACTTC. Amino acid sequence: CASSLSGPQETQYF.

This clonotype was picked up a small number of times. V and J are TRBV6-1 and TRBJ1-2; D not certain. V was shortened by 6 bases and J by 6 bases, with 14 bases between the two germline ends. Per germline, CDR1 MNHNS and CDR2 SASEGT. The CDR3 is 13 amino acids. CDR3: CASRSPGGNGYTF. CDR3 DNA: TGTGCCAGCAGATCACCTGGAGGGAATGGCTACACCTTC.

This clonotype was found a few times. This chain links TRBV7-6 with TRBJ2-5; D is uncertain. The CDR3 runs to 14 residues. Germline V gene sequence: CDR1 SGHVS, CDR2 FNYEAQ. V was shortened by 4 bases and J by 5 bases, with 14 bases between the two germline ends. CDR3 amino acids: CASSSSLAAETQYF. In DNA form, the CDR3 reads TGTGCCAGCAGCTCATCGTTGGCCGCGGAGACCCAGTACTTC.

At least ten counts were recorded for this clonotype. This chain uses TRBV7-6 with TRBJ1-2; a weak D match, TRBD1 (6 bases). The CDR3 runs to 17 residues. Per the germline V gene, CDR1 is SGHVS and CDR2 is FNYEAQ. With 1 base removed from V and 8 bases from J, the gap between germline ends came to 23 bases. CDR3 protein: CASSLGGAYREWEGYTF. CDR3 in DNA: TGTGCCAGCAGCTTAGGGGGGGCCTACAGGGAGTGGGAAGGCTACACCTTC.

This clonotype was counted many times. V gene TRBV11-2 combines with J gene TRBJ1-2; TRBD1 agrees at 11 bases. CDR1 is SGHAT and CDR2 is FQNNGV in the germline V gene. The CDR3 is 16 amino acids. The junction had 8 bases not matched to a gene; V was cut back by 4 bases and J by 4 bases. The CDR3 protein is CASSSRTGGFIYGYTF. As DNA, the CDR3 is TGTGCCAGCAGCTCGAGGACAGGGGGCTTCATCTATGGCTACACCTTC.

This clonotype was seen at least ten times. The chain combines TRBV4-3 with TRBJ2-1; 8 bases are a match to TRBD1. CDR1 is LGHNA, CDR2 YSLEER, per germline. V lost 2 bases to trimming and J lost 7 bases; unmatched junction nucleotides: 7. The CDR3 totals 15 residues. CDR3 in DNA: TGCGCCAGCAGCCAACAATCCGGGACAGGAAATGAGCAGTTCTTC. It specifies CASSQQSGTGNEQFF.

This clonotype was seen a handful of times. The V gene is TRBV7-3, the J gene TRBJ2-7, with D tentatively TRBD1 or TRBD2 (6 bases each). Per germline, CDR1 SGHTA and CDR2 FQGTGA. V lost 1 base and J lost 5, with 9 bases in between. The CDR3 covers 13 residues. CDR3 in amino acids: CASSLKGGNEQYF. In nucleotides, the CDR3 is TGTGCCAGCAGCTTAAAAGGGGGGAACGAGCAGTACTTC. Full variable domain (outside the CDR3, taken from reference TRBV7-3 and TRBJ2-7): GAGVSQTPSNKVTEKGKYVELRCDPISGHTALYWYRQSLGQGPEFLIYFQGTGAADDSGLPNDRFFAVRPEGSVSTLKIQRTERGDSAVYLCASSLKGGNEQYFGPGTRLTVT.

The chain links TRBV5-8 to TRBJ1-1; D remains unclear. This CDR3 is 12 amino acids long. The V end lost 4 bases, the J end lost 10 bases, and 14 bases lay between the germline ends. Germline V lookup: CDR1 SGHTS, CDR2 YDEGEE. The CDR3 protein is CASSGYQGRAFF. The CDR3 nucleotides read TGTGCCAGCAGCGGTTATCAAGGGCGAGCTTTCTTT.